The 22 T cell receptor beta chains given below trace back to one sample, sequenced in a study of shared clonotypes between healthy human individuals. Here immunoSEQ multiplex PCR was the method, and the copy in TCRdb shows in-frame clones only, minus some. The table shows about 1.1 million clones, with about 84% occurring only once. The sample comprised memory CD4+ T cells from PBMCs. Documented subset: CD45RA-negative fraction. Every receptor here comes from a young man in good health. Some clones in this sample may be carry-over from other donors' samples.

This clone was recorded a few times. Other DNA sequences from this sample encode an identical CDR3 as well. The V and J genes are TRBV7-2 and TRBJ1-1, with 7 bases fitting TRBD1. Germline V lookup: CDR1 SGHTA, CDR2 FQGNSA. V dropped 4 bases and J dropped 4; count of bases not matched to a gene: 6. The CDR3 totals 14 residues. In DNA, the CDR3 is TGTGCCAGCAGCTCCCAGGGGGGAGGCACTGAAGCTTTCTTT. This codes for CASSSQGGGTEAFF.

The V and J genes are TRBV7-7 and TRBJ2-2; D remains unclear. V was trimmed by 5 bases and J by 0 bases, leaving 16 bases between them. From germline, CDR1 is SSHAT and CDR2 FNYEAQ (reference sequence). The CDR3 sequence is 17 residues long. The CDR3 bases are TGTGCCAGCAGCCCCCGGACGGGCAGACCGAACACCGGGGAGCTGTTTTTT. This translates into CASSPRTGRPNTGELFF.

DNA for the CDR3: TGTGCCAGCAGCGCGGACAGGATTGTTACAGATACGCAGTATTTT. It codes for CASSADRIVTDTQYF. J is TRBJ2-3 and V is TRBV9; 7 positions agree with TRBD1. J was trimmed by 3 bases and V by 3 bases; bases with no gene match: 7. CDR1 is SGDLS, CDR2 YYNGEE, per germline. The CDR3 has 15 residues.

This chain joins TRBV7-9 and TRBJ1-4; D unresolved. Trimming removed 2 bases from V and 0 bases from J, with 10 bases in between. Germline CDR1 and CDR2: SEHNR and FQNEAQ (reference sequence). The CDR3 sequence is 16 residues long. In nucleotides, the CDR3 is TGTGCCAGCAGCTTATCAGTACTTGCAACTAATGAAAAACTGTTTTTT. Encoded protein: CASSLSVLATNEKLFF.

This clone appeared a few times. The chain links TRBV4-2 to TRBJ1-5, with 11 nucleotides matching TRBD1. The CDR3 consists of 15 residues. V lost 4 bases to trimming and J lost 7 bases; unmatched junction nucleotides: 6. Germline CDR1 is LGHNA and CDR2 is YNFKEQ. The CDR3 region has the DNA TGTGCCAGCAGCCGGGGACAGGGGGGTGGACAGCCCCAGCATTTT. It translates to CASSRGQGGGQPQHF.

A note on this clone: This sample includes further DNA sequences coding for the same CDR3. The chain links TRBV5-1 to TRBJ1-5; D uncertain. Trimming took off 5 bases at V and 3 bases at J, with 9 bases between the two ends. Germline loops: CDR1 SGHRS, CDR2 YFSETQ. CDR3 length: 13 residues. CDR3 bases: TGCGCCAGCAGTCTGGGATCCAATCAGCCCCAGCATTTT. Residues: CASSLGSNQPQHF. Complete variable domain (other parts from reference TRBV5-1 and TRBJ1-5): KAGVTQTPRYLIKTRGQQVTLSCSPISGHRSVSWYQQTPGQGLQFLFEYFSETQRNKGNFPGRFSGRQFSNSRSEMNVSTLELGDSALYLCASSLGSNQPQHFGDGTRLSIL.

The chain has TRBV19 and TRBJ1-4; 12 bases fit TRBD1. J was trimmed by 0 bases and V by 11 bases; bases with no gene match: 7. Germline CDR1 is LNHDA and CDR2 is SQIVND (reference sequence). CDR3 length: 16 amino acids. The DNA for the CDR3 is TGTGCCTCCCGGGACAGGGGGCAGTCAACTAATGAAAAACTGTTTTTT. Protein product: CASRDRGQSTNEKLFF.

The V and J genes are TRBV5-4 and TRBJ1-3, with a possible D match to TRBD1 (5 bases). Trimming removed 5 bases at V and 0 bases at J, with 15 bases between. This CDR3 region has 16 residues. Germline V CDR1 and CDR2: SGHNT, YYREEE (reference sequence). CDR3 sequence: CASRNYQGASGNTIYF. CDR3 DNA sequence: TGTGCCAGCAGGAATTATCAGGGTGCCTCTGGAAACACCATATATTTT.

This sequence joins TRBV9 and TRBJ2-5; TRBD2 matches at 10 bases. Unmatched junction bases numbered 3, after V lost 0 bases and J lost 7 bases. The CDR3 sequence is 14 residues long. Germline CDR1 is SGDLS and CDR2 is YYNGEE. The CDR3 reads CASSVASGSRTQYF. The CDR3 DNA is TGTGCCAGCAGCGTAGCTAGCGGGAGTAGGACCCAGTACTTC.

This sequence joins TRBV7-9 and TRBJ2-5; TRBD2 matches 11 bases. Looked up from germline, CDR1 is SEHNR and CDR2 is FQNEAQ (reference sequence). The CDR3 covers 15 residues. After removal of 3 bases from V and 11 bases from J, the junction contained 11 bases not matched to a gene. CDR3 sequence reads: CASSFGGTSGREQYF. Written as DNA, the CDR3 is TGTGCCAGCAGCTTCGGGGGGACTAGCGGCAGGGAGCAGTACTTC.

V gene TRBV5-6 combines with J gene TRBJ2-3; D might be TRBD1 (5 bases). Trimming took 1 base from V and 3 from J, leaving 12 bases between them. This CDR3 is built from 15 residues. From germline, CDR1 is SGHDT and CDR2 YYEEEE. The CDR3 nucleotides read TGTGCCAGCAGCTTGCGTGGGGCGAGGACAGATACGCAGTATTTT. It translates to CASSLRGARTDTQYF.

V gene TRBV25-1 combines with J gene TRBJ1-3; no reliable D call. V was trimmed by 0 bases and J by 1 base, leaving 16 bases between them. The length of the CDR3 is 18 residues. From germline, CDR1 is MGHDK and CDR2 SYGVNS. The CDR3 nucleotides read TGTGCCAGCAGTGAATATGGAGGGAGAGGGATTTCTGGAAACACCATATATTTT. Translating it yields CASSEYGGRGISGNTIYF.

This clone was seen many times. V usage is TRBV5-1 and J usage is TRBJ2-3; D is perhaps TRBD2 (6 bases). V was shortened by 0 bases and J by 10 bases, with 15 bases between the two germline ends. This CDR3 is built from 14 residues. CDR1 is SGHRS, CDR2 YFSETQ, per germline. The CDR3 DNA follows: TGCGCCAGCAGCTTGGAATTAGCGGCAACGGCGCAGTATTTT. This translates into CASSLELAATAQYF.

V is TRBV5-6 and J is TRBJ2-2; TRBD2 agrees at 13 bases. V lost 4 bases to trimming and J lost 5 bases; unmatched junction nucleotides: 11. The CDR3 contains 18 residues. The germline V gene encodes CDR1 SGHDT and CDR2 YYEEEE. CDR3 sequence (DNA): TGTGCCAGCAGCCAAACTAGCGGGAGGGCCATCGTAACCGGGGAGCTGTTTTTT. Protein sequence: CASSQTSGRAIVTGELFF.

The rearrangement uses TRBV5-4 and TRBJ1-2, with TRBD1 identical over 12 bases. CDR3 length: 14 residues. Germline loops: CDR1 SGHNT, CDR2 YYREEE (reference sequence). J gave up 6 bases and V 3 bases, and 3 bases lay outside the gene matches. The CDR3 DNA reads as TGTGCCAGCAGCTCGGGACAGGGGGCCGATGGCTACACCTTC. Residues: CASSSGQGADGYTF. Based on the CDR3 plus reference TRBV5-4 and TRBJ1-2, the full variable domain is ETGVTQSPTHLIKTRGQQVTLRCSSQSGHNTVSWYQQALGQGPQFIFQYYREEENGRGNFPPRFSGLQFPNYSSELNVNALELDDSALYLCASSSGQGADGYTFGSGTRLTVV.

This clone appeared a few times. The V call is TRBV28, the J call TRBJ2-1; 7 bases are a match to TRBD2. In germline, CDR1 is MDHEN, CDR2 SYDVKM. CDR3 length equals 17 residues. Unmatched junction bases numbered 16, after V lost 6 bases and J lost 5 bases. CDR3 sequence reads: CASSSYLGAGADNEQFF. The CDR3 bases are TGTGCCAGCAGCTCGTATCTTGGGGCGGGAGCCGACAATGAGCAGTTCTTC.

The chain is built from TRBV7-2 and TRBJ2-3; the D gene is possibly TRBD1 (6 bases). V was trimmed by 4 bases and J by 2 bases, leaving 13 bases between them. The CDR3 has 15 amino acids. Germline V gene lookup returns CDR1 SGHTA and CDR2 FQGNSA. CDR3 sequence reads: CASSSFRGNTDTQYF. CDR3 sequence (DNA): TGTGCCAGCAGCTCATTCAGGGGCAACACAGATACGCAGTATTTT.

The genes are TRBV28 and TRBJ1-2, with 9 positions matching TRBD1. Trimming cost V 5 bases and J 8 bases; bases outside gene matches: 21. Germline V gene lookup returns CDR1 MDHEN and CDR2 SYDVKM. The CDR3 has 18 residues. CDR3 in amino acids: CASSRLGTGYSRGLGYTF. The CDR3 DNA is TGTGCCAGCAGTAGACTGGGGACAGGGTATTCGCGGGGTCTAGGCTACACCTTC.

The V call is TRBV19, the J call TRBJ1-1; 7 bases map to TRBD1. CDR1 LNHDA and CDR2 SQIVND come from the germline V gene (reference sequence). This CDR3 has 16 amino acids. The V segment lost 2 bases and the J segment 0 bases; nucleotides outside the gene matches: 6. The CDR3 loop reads CASSILTGRMNTEAFF. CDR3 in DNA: TGTGCCAGTAGTATATTGACAGGGAGGATGAACACTGAAGCTTTCTTT.

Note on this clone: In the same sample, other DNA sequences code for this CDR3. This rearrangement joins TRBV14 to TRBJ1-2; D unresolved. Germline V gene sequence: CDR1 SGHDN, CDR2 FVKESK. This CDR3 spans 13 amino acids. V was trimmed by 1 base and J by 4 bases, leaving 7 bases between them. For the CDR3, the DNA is TGTGCCAGCAGCCAAGGTCAGAGCTATGGCTACACCTTC. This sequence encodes CASSQGQSYGYTF.

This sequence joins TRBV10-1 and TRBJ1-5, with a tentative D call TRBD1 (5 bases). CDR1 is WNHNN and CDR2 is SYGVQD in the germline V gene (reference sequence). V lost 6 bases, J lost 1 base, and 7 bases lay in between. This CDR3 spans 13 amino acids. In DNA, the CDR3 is TGCGCCAGCAGCCGGGACAGCAATCAGCCCCAGCATTTT. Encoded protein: CASSRDSNQPQHF.

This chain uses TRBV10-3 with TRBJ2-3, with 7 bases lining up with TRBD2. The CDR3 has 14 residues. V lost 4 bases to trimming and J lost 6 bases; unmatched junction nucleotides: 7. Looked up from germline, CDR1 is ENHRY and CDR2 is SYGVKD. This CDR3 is CAISGGGSVDTQYF. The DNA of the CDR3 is TGTGCCATCAGTGGTGGCGGGAGCGTTGATACGCAGTATTTT.